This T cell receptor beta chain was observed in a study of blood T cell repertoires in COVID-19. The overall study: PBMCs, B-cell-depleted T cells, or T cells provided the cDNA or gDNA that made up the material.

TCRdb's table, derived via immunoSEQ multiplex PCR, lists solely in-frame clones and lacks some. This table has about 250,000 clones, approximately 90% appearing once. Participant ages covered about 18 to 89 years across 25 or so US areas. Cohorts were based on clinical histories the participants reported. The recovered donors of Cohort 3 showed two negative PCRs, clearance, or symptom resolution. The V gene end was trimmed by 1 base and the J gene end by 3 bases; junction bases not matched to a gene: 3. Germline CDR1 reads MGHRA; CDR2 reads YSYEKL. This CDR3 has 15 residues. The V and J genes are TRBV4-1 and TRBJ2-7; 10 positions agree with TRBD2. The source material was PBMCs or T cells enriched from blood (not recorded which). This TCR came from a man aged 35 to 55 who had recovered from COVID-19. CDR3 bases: TGCGCCAGCAGCCAAGGGACTAGCGGAAACTACGAGCAGTACTTC. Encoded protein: CASSQGTSGNYEQYF.